This T cell receptor (beta chain) was found in a study of blood T cells in healthy people across ages. In germline, CDR1 is SGHDT, CDR2 YYEEEE. The CDR3 loop spans 14 amino acids. V shed 5 bases and J shed 8 bases, with 19 bases lying between them. Points from the study as a whole: The lack of PBMC sorting stopped any conclusive naive versus antigen-experienced comparison.

The authors ran a second PCR of about 7 to 11 cycles using a sample-barcoded 5' primer and a J-beta primer mix. Tagging of each cDNA molecule was performed by a template-switch adaptor with 12 random nucleotides. TCRdb reprocessed the 5' RACE reads via MiXCR and lists one record per CDR3 protein. Among around 940,000 distinct CDR3 sequences listed, just over 50% were seen once. In regard to this clonotype: The antigen is undetermined.

Specimen: blood. J is TRBJ1-1 and V is TRBV5-6, with D possibly matching TRBD1 (5 bases). The clonotype comes from a woman aged 55-70 years in good health. CDR3 residues: CASRSRRGSSEAFF. The CDR3 nucleotides are TGTGCCAGCAGGAGTCGACGGGGGAGTTCAGAAGCTTTCTTT.